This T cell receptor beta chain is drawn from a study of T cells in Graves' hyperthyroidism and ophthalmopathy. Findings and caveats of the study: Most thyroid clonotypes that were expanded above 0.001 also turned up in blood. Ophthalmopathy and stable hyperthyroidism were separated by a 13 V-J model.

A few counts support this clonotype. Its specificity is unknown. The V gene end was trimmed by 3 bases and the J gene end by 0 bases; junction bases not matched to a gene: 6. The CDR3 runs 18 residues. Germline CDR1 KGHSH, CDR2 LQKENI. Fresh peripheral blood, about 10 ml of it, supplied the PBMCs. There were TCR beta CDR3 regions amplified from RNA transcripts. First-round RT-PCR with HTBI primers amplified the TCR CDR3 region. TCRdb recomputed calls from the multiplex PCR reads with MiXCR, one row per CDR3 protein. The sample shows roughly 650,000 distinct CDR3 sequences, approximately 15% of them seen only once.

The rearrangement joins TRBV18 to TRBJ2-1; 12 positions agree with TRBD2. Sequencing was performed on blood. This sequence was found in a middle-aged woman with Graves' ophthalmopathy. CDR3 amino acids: CASSPAKTSGSSYNEQFF. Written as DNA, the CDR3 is TGTGCCAGCTCACCTGCCAAGACTAGCGGGAGCTCCTACAATGAGCAGTTCTTC.